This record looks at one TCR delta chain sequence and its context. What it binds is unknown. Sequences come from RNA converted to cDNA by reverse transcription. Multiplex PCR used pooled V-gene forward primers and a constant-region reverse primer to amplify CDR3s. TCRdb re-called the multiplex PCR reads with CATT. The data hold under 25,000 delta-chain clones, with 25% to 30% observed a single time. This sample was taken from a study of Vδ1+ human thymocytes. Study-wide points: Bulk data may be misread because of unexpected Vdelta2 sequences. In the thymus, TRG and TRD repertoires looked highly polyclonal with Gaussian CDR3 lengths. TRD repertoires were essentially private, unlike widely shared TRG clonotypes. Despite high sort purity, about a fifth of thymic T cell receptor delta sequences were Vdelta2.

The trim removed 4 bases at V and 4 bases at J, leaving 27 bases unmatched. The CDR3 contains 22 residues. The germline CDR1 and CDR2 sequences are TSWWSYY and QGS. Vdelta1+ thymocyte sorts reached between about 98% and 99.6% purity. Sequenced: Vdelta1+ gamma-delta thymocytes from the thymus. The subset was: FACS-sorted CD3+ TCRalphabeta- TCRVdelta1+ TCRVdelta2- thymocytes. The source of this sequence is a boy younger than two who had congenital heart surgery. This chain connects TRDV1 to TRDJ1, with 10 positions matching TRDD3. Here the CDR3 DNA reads TGTGCTCTTGGGGCCCGTCCTCCCTCGAGGCTGGGGGATATCTCCGTGTGCGATAAACTCATCTTT. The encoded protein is CALGARPPSRLGDISVCDKLIF.